The subject of this entry is one TCR beta chain. Sequencing was performed with immunoSEQ multiplex PCR; in TCRdb, only in-frame clones are kept and a portion is missing. The repertoire holds 350,000 to 450,000 clones, with approximately 90% as singletons. The data were obtained in a study of blood T cell repertoires in COVID-19. Across the whole study: Nucleic acid was either cDNA or gDNA, and it came from T cells, B-cell-depleted T cells, or PBMCs.

Germline V gives CDR1 SEHNR, CDR2 FQNEAQ (reference sequence). Deletions cut 3 bases from V and 5 bases from J, with 17 bases between. CDR3 length: 15 residues. The gene calls are TRBV7-9 and TRBJ2-7; a weak D match, TRBD1 (6 bases). Sequencing was performed on peripheral blood. The clonotype was recovered from a middle-aged woman with COVID-19, enrolled during active disease. CDR3 amino acids: CASSFRQDPRHEQYF. CDR3 nucleotides: TGTGCCAGCAGCTTTCGACAGGACCCTAGGCACGAGCAGTACTTC.